The rows below give T cell receptor beta chains drawn from one sample of a study of blood T cell repertoires in COVID-19. This table comes from immunoSEQ multiplex PCR, and its TCRdb copy is limited to in-frame clones, with some not included. The table shows about 260,000 clones, with over 75% occurring only once. Sequencing was performed on peripheral blood. The source of these receptors is a human donor in a cohort sampled during active COVID-19. The CDR3 runs from the conserved cysteine through the conserved F or W. A D gene is named only where the DNA matches it firmly. Size is stated for part of the rows, as once, few or many counts, or as a class when the clone is expanded.

>-|TRBD1|TRBV7-7|TRBJ2-2
CASSRDSPGELFF
TGTGCTAGCAGCCGGGACAGCCCCGGGGAGCTGTTTTTT
>-|TRBD1|TRBV2|TRBJ1-6
CASLGQGLLASPLHF
TGTGCCAGCCTTGGACAGGGGCTTTTGGCTTCACCCCTCCACTTT
>few|-|TRBV6-4|TRBJ2-2
CASSDSVAFANTGELFF
TGTGCCAGCAGTGACTCAGTAGCTTTCGCGAACACCGGGGAGCTGTTTTTT
>-|-|TRBV4-3|TRBJ1-4
CASSQDSGASNEKLFF
TGCGCCAGCAGCCAAGATTCAGGGGCCTCTAATGAAAAACTGTTTTTT
>once|-|TRBV5-4|TRBJ2-7
CASSLAGLPYEQYF
TGTGCCAGCAGCTTGGCGGGTCTTCCCTACGAGCAGTACTTC
>-|-|TRBV29-1|TRBJ1-4
CSARTTGSNEKLFF
TGCAGCGCCCGTACAACGGGGTCTAATGAAAAACTGTTTTTT
>-|-|TRBV14|TRBJ2-1
CASSPLRDRYNEQFF
TGTGCCAGCAGCCCCCTCAGGGATAGGTACAATGAGCAGTTCTTC
>-|TRBD1|TRBV2|TRBJ1-5
CASSPTGLGTSNQPQHF
TGTGCCAGCAGCCCGACAGGGTTGGGGACGAGCAATCAGCCCCAGCATTTT
>-|TRBD2|TRBV19|TRBJ2-7
CASSIRGVKGYEQYF
TGTGCCAGTAGTATACGGGGGGTTAAAGGCTACGAGCAGTACTTC
>-|TRBD1|TRBV19|TRBJ1-2
CASSIDGTGNYGYTF
TGTGCCAGTAGTATAGATGGGACAGGGAACTATGGCTACACCTTC
>-|TRBD1|TRBV2|TRBJ2-2
CASSDSWTGPNTGELFF
TGTGCCAGCAGTGATAGTTGGACAGGGCCTAACACCGGGGAGCTGTTTTTT
>-|TRBD2|TRBV27|TRBJ2-3
CASSFLGLAGSLQPGNPSTDTQYF
TGTGCCAGCAGTTTCCTCGGGCTAGCGGGGAGTCTCCAACCTGGGAACCCTAGCACAGATACGCAGTATTTT
>-|-|TRBV13|TRBJ2-7
CASSLTGDREYEQYF
TGTGCCAGCAGCCTAACGGGAGACCGGGAGTACGAGCAGTACTTC
>once|-|TRBV14|TRBJ1-6
CASSQERRGSPLHF
TGTGCCAGCAGCCAAGAGAGGCGAGGGTCACCCCTCCACTTT
>-|-|TRBV20-1|TRBJ1-3
CSASRGGSSGNTIYF
TGCAGTGCTAGTAGGGGAGGGAGCTCTGGAAACACCATATATTTT
>once|-|TRBV19|TRBJ1-2
CASSVLLWEGYTF
TGTGCCAGTAGTGTCCTATTGTGGGAGGGCTACACCTTC
>-|-|TRBV19|TRBJ2-5
CASSISQGSETQYF
TGTGCCAGTAGTATCTCACAGGGTTCAGAGACCCAGTACTTC
>once|-|TRBV14|TRBJ1-2
CASSRGGNYGYTF
TGTGCCAGCAGCCGGGGGGGCAACTATGGCTACACCTTC
>-|TRBD1|TRBV6-5|TRBJ2-5
CASSRGQGYQETQYF
TGTGCCAGCAGCCGAGGACAGGGATACCAAGAGACCCAGTACTTC